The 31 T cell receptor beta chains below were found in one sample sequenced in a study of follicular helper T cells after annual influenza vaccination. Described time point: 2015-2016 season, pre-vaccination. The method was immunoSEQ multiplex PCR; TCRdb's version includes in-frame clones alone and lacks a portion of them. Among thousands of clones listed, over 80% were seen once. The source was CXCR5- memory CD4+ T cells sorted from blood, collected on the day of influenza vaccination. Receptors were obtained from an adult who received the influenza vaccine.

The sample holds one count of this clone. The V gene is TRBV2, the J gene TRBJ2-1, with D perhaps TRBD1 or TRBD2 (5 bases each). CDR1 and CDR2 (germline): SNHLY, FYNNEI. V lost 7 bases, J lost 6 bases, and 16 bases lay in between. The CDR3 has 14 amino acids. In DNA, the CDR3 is TGTGCCAGCAAACGGGACGGTGCGGCCAATGAGCAGTTCTTC. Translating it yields CASKRDGAANEQFF.

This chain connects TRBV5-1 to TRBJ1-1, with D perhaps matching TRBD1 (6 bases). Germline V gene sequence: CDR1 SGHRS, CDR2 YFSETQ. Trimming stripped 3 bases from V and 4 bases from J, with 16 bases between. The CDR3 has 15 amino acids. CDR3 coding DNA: TGCGCCAGCAGCTCCCCAGGGGCGCGGGGCACTGAAGCTTTCTTT. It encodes CASSSPGARGTEAFF.

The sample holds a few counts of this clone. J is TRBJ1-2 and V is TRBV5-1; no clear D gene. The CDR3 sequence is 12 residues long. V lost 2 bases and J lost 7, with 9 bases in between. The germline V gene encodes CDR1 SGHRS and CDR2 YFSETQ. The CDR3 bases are TGCGCCAGCAGCTTCGGGGAAGGTGGCTACACCTTC. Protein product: CASSFGEGGYTF.

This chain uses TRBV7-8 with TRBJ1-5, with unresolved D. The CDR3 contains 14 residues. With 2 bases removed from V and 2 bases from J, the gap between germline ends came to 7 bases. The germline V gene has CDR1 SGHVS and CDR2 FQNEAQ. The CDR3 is CASSLRLGNQPQHF. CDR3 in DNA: TGTGCCAGCAGCTTAAGGTTAGGCAATCAGCCCCAGCATTTT.

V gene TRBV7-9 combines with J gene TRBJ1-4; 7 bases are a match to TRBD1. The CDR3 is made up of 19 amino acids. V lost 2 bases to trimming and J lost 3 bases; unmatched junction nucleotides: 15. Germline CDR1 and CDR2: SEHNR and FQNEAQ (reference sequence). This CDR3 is CASSLRGATGIPSNEKLFF. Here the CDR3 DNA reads TGTGCCAGCAGCTTAAGGGGCGCGACAGGGATCCCCTCTAATGAAAAACTGTTTTTT. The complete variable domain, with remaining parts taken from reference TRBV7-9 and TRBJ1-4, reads DTGVSQNPRHKITKRGQNVTFRCDPISEHNRLYWYRQTLGQGPEFLTYFQNEAQLEKSRLLSDRFSAERPKGSFSTLEIQRTEQGDSAMYLCASSLRGATGIPSNEKLFFGSGTQLSVL.

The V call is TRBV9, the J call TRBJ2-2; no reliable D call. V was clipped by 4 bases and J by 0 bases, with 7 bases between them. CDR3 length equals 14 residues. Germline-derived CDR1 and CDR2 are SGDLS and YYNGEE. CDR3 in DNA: TGTGCCAGCAGCAGAGCTACGAACACCGGGGAGCTGTTTTTT. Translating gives CASSRATNTGELFF.

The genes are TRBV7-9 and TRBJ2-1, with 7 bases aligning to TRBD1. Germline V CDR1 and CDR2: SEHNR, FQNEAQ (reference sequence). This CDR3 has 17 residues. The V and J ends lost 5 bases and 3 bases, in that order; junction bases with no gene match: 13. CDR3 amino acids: CASSPRWDSDFYNEQFF. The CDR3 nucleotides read TGTGCCAGCAGCCCCCGCTGGGACAGCGACTTCTACAATGAGCAGTTCTTC.

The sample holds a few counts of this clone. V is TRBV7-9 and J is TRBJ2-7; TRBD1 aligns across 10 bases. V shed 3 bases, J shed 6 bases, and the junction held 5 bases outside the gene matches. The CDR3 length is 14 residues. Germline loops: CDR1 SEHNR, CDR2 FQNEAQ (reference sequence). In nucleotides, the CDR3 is TGTGCCAGCAGCTTTAGGGGACAGGGGACCGAGCAGTACTTC. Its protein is CASSFRGQGTEQYF.

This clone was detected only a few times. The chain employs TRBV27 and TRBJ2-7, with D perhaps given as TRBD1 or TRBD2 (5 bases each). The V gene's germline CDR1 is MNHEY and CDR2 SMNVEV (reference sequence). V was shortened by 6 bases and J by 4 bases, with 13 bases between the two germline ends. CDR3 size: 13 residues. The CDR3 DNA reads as TGTGCCAGCAGCCCAGGGACCCGGTACGAGCAGTACTTC. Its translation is CASSPGTRYEQYF.

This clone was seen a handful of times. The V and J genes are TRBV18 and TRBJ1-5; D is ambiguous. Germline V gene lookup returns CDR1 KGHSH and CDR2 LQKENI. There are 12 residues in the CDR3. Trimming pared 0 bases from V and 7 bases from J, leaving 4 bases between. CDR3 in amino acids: CASSPPEQPQHF. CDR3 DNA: TGTGCCAGCTCACCACCGGAGCAGCCCCAGCATTTT.

The CDR3 spells CAISESMGANEYF. In nucleotides, the CDR3 is TGTGCCATCAGTGAGTCGATGGGGGCTAACGAGTACTTC. This chain connects TRBV10-3 to TRBJ2-5, with D maybe TRBD1 (6 bases). Germline CDR1 and CDR2: ENHRY and SYGVKD. The CDR3 totals 13 residues. V was clipped by 0 bases and J by 12 bases, with 14 bases between them.

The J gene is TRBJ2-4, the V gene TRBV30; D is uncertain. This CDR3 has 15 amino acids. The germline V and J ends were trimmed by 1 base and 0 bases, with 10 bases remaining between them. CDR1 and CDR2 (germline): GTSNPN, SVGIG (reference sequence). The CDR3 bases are TGTGCCTGGAGTGCCCCGACTCTAGCCAAAAACATTCAGTACTTC. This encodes CAWSAPTLAKNIQYF.

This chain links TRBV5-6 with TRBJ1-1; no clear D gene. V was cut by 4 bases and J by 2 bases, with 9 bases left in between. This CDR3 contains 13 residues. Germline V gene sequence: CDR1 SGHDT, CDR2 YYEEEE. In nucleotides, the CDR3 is TGTGCCAGCAGCAAAAGAGAAAACACTGAAGCTTTCTTT. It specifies CASSKRENTEAFF.

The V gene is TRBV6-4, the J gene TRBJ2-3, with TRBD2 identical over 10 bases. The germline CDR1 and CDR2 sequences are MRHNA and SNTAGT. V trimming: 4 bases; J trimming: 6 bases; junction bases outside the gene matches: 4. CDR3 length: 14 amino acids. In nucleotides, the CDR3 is TGTGCCAGCAGTGCTAGCGGGGGTACGGATACGCAGTATTTT. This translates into CASSASGGTDTQYF.

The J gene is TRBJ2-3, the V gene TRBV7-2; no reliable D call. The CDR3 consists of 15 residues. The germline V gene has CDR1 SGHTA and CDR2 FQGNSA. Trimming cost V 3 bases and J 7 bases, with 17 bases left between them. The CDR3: CASSFELHGANTQYF. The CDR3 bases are TGTGCCAGCAGCTTCGAGCTCCATGGAGCCAATACGCAGTATTTT. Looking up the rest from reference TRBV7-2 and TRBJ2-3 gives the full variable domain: GAGVSQSPSNKVTEKGKDVELRCDPISGHTALYWYRQSLGQGLEFLIYFQGNSAPDKSGLPSDRFSAERTGGSVSTLTIQRTQQEDSAVYLCASSFELHGANTQYFGPGTRLTVL.

CDR3 in amino acids: CASSPPSRGGSYEQYF. The CDR3 nucleotides read TGTGCCAGCTCACCACCGTCCAGGGGGGGCTCCTACGAGCAGTACTTC. The chain combines TRBV18 with TRBJ2-7; D possibly uses TRBD1 or TRBD2 (7 bases each). CDR1 and CDR2 (germline): KGHSH, LQKENI. Trimming pared 0 bases from V and 0 bases from J, leaving 12 bases between. CDR3 length equals 16 residues.

CDR3 sequence reads: CASSSSETQYF. The DNA of the CDR3 is TGTGCCAGCAGCTCCTCGGAGACCCAGTACTTC. V and J are TRBV7-9 and TRBJ2-5; D gene unclear. The CDR3 runs to 11 residues. V was shortened by 4 bases and J by 5 bases, with 5 bases between the two germline ends. CDR1 SEHNR and CDR2 FQNEAQ come from the germline V gene (reference sequence).

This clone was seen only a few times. The CDR3 sequence: CASSYSPDKWYEQYF. The CDR3 DNA sequence: TGTGCCAGCAGTTACTCCCCGGACAAGTGGTACGAGCAGTACTTC. V gene TRBV6-5 combines with J gene TRBJ2-7; TRBD1 is a possible D gene (5 bases). The CDR3 is made up of 15 amino acids. The V gene lost 0 bases and the J gene lost 4 bases, with 13 bases spanning the gap. Germline V lookup: CDR1 MNHEY, CDR2 SVGAGI.

CDR3 residues: CASRDLGGGAFRETQYF. In DNA form, the CDR3 reads TGTGCCAGCAGGGACCTTGGGGGAGGGGCATTTAGGGAGACCCAGTACTTC. The chain combines TRBV6-4 with TRBJ2-5; TRBD2 matches at 7 bases. Germline V gene data show CDR1 as MRHNA and CDR2 as SNTAGT. This CDR3 region has 17 residues. V was pared by 6 bases and J by 5 bases, with 18 bases of the junction left unmatched.

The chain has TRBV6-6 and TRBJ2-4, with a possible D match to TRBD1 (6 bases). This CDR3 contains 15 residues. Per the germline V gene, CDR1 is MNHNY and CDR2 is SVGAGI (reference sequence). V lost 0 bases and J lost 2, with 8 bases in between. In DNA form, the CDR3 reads TGTGCCAGCAGTTACTCCACAGGGTCCAAAAACATTCAGTACTTC. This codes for CASSYSTGSKNIQYF.

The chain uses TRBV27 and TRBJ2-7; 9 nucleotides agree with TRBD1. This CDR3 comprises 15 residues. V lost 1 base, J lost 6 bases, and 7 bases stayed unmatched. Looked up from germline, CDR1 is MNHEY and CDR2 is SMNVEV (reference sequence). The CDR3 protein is CASSLWGQGSSEQYF. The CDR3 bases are TGTGCCAGCAGTTTATGGGGACAGGGAAGCTCCGAGCAGTACTTC.

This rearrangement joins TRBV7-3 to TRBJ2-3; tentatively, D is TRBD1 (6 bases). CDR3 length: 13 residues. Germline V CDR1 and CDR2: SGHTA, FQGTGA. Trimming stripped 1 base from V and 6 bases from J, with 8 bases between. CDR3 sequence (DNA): TGTGCCAGCAGCTTAATAAGGGGGGATACGCAGTATTTT. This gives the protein CASSLIRGDTQYF.

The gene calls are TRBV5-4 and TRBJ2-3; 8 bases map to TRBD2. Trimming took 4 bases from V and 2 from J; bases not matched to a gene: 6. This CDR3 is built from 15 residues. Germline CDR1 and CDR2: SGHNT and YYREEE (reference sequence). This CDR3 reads CASSPAGGPTDTQYF. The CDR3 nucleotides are TGTGCCAGCAGCCCCGCGGGGGGACCCACAGATACGCAGTATTTT.

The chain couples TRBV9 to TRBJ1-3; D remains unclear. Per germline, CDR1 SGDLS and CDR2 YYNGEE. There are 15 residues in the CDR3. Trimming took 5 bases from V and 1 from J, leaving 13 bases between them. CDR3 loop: CASSRDPNSGNTIYF. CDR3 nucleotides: TGTGCCAGCAGTCGGGATCCCAATTCTGGAAACACCATATATTTT.

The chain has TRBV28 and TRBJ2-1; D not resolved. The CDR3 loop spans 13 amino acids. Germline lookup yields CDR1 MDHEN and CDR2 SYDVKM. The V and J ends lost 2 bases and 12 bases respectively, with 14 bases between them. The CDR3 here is CASSLGVLRRQFF. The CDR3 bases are TGTGCCAGCAGTTTAGGGGTCCTAAGGAGGCAGTTCTTC.

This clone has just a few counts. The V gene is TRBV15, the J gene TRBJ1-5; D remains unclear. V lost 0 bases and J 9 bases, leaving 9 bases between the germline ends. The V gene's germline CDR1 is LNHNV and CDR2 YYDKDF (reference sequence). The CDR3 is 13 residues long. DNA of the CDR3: TGTGCCACCAGCAGAGAGGGTTCAGGGCCCCAGCATTTT. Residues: CATSREGSGPQHF.

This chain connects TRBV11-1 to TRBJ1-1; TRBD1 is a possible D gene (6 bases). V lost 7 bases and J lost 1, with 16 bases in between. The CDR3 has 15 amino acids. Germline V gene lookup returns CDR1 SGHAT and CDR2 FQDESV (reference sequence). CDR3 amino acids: CASTLGRGTNTEAFF. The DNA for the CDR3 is TGTGCCAGCACCCTGGGGAGGGGGACGAACACTGAAGCTTTCTTT. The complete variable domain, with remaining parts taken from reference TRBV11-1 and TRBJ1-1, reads EAEVAQSPRYKITEKSQAVAFWCDPISGHATLYWYRQILGQGPELLVQFQDESVVDDSQLPKDRFSAERLKGVDSTLKIQPAELGDSAMYLCASTLGRGTNTEAFFGQGTRLTVV.

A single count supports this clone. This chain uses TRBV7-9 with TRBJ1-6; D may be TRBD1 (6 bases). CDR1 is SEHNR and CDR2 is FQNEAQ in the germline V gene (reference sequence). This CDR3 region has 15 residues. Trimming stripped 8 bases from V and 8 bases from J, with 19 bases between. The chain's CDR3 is CASRGPPGRDSPLHF. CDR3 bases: TGTGCCAGCCGGGGGCCCCCAGGGAGAGATTCACCCCTCCACTTT.

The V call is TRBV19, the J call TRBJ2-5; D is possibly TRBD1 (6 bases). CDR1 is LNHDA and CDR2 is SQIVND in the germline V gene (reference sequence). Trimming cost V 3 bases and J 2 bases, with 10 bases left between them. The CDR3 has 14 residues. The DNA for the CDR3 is TGTGCCAGTAGTATTGGGGGCTCTCAAGAGACCCAGTACTTC. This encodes CASSIGGSQETQYF.

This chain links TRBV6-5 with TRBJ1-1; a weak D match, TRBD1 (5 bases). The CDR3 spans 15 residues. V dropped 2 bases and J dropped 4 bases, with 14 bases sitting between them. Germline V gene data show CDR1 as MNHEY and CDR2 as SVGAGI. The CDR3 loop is CASSYKQVVVTEAFF. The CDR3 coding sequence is TGTGCCAGCAGTTACAAACAGGTGGTGGTCACTGAAGCTTTCTTT.

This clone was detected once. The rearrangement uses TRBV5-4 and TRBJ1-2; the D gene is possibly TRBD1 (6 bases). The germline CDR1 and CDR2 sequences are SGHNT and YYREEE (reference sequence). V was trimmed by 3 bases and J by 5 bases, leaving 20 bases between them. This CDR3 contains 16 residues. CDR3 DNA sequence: TGTGCCAGCAGCTCGGGGGGGGCAGCCGATAGGTATGGCTACACCTTC. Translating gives CASSSGGAADRYGYTF.